The 19 T cell receptor beta chains presented below share a single source sample, sequenced in a study of blood T cell repertoires in COVID-19. Assay used: immunoSEQ multiplex PCR; TCRdb lists only in-frame clones, some missing. The data show 60,000 to 75,000 clones, approximately 80% seen once. What was sequenced was peripheral blood. These receptors were collected from a woman aged 80 or older with acute or convalescent COVID-19.

This chain links TRBV10-1 with TRBJ2-5; 10 bases fit TRBD2. The germline V gene has CDR1 WNHNN and CDR2 SYGVQD (reference sequence). Trimming at V came to 6 bases and at J to 5 bases, leaving 3 bases not matched to a gene. This CDR3 spans 13 amino acids. CDR3 amino acids: CASRAAGGETQYF. DNA for the CDR3: TGCGCCAGCAGGGCAGCGGGAGGGGAGACCCAGTACTTC.

This clone was counted a few times. The rearrangement links TRBV18 to TRBJ1-5; D gene uncertain. Germline V gene lookup returns CDR1 KGHSH and CDR2 LQKENI. The CDR3 contains 14 residues. V lost 2 bases, J lost 7 bases, and 12 bases lay in between. The DNA of the CDR3 is TGTGCCAGCTCACCATCCGGTAGGGAGCAGCCCCAGCATTTT. Protein sequence: CASSPSGREQPQHF.

The chain employs TRBV6-5 and TRBJ1-2; maybe TRBD1 (5 bases). The CDR3 length is 15 residues. Germline lookup yields CDR1 MNHEY and CDR2 SVGAGI. V was pared by 5 bases and J by 4 bases, with 17 bases between. In DNA, the CDR3 is TGTGCCAGCAGTCCTCAGGGAACCGTGGGCTATGGCTACACCTTC. It codes for CASSPQGTVGYGYTF.

The chain joins TRBV6-5 to TRBJ1-2; 7 bases line up with TRBD1. The length of the CDR3 is 14 residues. J gave up 7 bases and V 6 bases, and 11 bases lay outside the gene matches. The germline gives CDR1 MNHEY, CDR2 SVGAGI. The CDR3 nucleotides read TGTGCCAGCAGCCCCGACAGGGCTGGGGGTGGCTACACCTTC. It codes for CASSPDRAGGGYTF.

This sequence joins TRBV28 and TRBJ1-6; D remains ambiguous. V gave up 1 base and J gave up 11 bases, with 12 bases separating them. This CDR3 has 14 amino acids. CDR1 is MDHEN, CDR2 SYDVKM, per germline. The CDR3 sequence is CASSLLGGTPPLHF. CDR3 coding DNA: TGTGCCAGCAGTTTATTAGGCGGTACCCCACCCCTCCACTTT.

The chain links TRBV6-4 to TRBJ2-1, with 8 positions matching TRBD2. The germline CDR1 and CDR2 sequences are MRHNA and SNTAGT. V lost 8 bases and J lost 5; bases outside the gene matches: 8. This CDR3 has 14 amino acids. The DNA of the CDR3 is TGTGCCAGCCGGGGGGGGCCTAACAACAATGAGCAGTTCTTC. It codes for CASRGGPNNNEQFF.

The chain employs TRBV5-1 and TRBJ1-6; no firm D call. Germline CDR1 is SGHRS and CDR2 is YFSETQ. With 1 base removed from V and 0 bases from J, the gap between germline ends came to 8 bases. The CDR3 spans 16 residues. The CDR3 DNA reads as TGCGCCAGCAGCTTGCAACCGAGCTCCTATAATTCACCCCTCCACTTT. Translation gives CASSLQPSSYNSPLHF. The whole variable domain, filled in from reference TRBV5-1 and TRBJ1-6, reads KAGVTQTPRYLIKTRGQQVTLSCSPISGHRSVSWYQQTPGQGLQFLFEYFSETQRNKGNFPGRFSGRQFSNSRSEMNVSTLELGDSALYLCASSLQPSSYNSPLHFGNGTRLTVT.

V gene TRBV29-1 combines with J gene TRBJ1-5, with a tentative D call TRBD1 (6 bases). Germline V gene sequence: CDR1 SQVTM, CDR2 ANQGSEA. The CDR3 covers 13 residues. V was trimmed by 6 bases and J by 3 bases, leaving 12 bases between them. For the CDR3, the DNA is TGCAGCGTGACGGACAGTTACAATCAGCCCCAGCATTTT. It encodes CSVTDSYNQPQHF.

As for this clone: This same CDR3 is encoded by further DNA sequences in the sample. The J gene is TRBJ1-5, the V gene TRBV19; tentatively, D is TRBD1 (6 bases). Germline V CDR1 and CDR2: LNHDA, SQIVND (reference sequence). This CDR3 is built from 13 residues. V dropped 4 bases and J dropped 4 bases, with 8 bases sitting between them. CDR3 sequence: CASSTQGNQPQHF. CDR3 nucleotides: TGTGCCAGTAGTACCCAGGGGAATCAGCCCCAGCATTTT.

The chain combines TRBV11-2 with TRBJ2-7, with TRBD2 as a possible D gene (6 bases). This CDR3 is built from 16 residues. Trimming pared 6 bases from V and 2 bases from J, leaving 20 bases between. In germline, CDR1 is SGHAT, CDR2 FQNNGV. CDR3 sequence (DNA): TGTGCCAGCAGGGAAGCGGGCGCTATAGGGACCTACGAGCAGTACTTC. Its protein is CASREAGAIGTYEQYF.

The chain combines TRBV5-1 with TRBJ2-3, with TRBD1 matching 7 bases. Germline assignment: CDR1 SGHRS and CDR2 YFSETQ. The V and J ends lost 4 bases and 0 bases, in that order; junction bases with no gene match: 5. The CDR3 runs to 15 residues. This chain's CDR3 is CASSPGQRSTDTQYF. The CDR3 DNA reads TGCGCCAGCAGCCCGGGACAGAGAAGCACAGATACGCAGTATTTT.

The chain joins TRBV5-5 to TRBJ1-1; D may be TRBD1 (6 bases). V gave up 4 bases and J gave up 1 base, with 14 bases separating them. CDR1 and CDR2 from the germline V gene are SGHKS and YYEKEE (reference sequence). This CDR3 is 15 amino acids long. CDR3 coding DNA: TGTGCCAGCAGCGGTACGGACAGACAGAACACTGAAGCTTTCTTT. Protein sequence: CASSGTDRQNTEAFF.

V gene TRBV15 combines with J gene TRBJ1-4; D gene unclear. Trimming left V 5 bases short and J 5 bases short, with 15 bases between. The CDR3 runs 15 residues. Germline V CDR1 and CDR2: LNHNV, YYDKDF (reference sequence). The CDR3 DNA follows: TGTGCCACCAGCTTTTCGCCGGTAACCAATGAAAAACTGTTTTTT. It encodes CATSFSPVTNEKLFF. Full variable domain (missing parts from reference TRBV15 and TRBJ1-4): DAMVIQNPRYQVTQFGKPVTLSCSQTLNHNVMYWYQQKSSQAPKLLFHYYDKDFNNEADTPDNFQSRRPNTSFCFLDIRSPGLGDTAMYLCATSFSPVTNEKLFFGSGTQLSVL.

With regard to this clone: Other DNA sequences in this specimen translate into the identical CDR3. J is TRBJ1-5 and V is TRBV6-1; the D gene is possibly TRBD1 (5 bases). The CDR3 sequence is 15 residues long. Trimming stripped 1 base from V and 4 bases from J, with 11 bases between. CDR1 MNHNS and CDR2 SASEGT come from the germline V gene. CDR3 in DNA: TGTGCCAGCAGTGAAGGCAGGGTGGGGAATCAGCCCCAGCATTTT. This sequence encodes CASSEGRVGNQPQHF.

For this clone: A junction end diverges from the germline sequence, so it may reflect a read error. V is TRBV6-4 and J is TRBJ2-1, with 9 nucleotides matching TRBD2. Germline CDR1 reads MRHNA; CDR2 reads SNTAGT. This CDR3 is built from 15 residues. CDR3 residues: CARRGGGGAYNEQFF. CDR3 bases: TGTGCCCGCAGGGGGGGCGGGGGGGCTTACAATGAGCAGTTCTTC.

This chain links TRBV18 with TRBJ1-4; D is perhaps TRBD1 (5 bases). In germline, CDR1 is KGHSH, CDR2 LQKENI. The CDR3 is 14 residues long. Trimming took off 3 bases at V and 8 bases at J, with 13 bases between the two ends. The CDR3 DNA reads as TGTGCCAGCTCACCTCAGGGTGGGCGCGAAAAACTGTTTTTT. It translates to CASSPQGGREKLFF.

V usage is TRBV5-6 and J usage is TRBJ2-5, with D perhaps TRBD2 (5 bases). From germline, CDR1 is SGHDT and CDR2 YYEEEE. V dropped 0 bases and J dropped 2 bases, with 11 bases sitting between them. The CDR3 is made up of 15 amino acids. CDR3 protein: CASSLDQTGQETQYF. The DNA of the CDR3 is TGTGCCAGCAGCTTGGATCAGACGGGGCAAGAGACCCAGTACTTC.

The J gene is TRBJ2-7, the V gene TRBV3-1 (or the pseudogene TRBV3-2); unclear D gene. Germline CDR1 LGHDT, CDR2 YNNKEL (reference sequence). The CDR3 covers 15 residues. V lost 0 bases, J lost 1 base, and 10 bases lay in between. This CDR3 reads CASSQEHAGSYEQYF. The CDR3 nucleotides are TGTGCCAGCAGCCAAGAGCATGCAGGATCCTACGAGCAGTACTTC.

This clone turned up a few times. The chain combines TRBV29-1 with TRBJ1-2; 7 bases align to TRBD1. In germline, CDR1 is SQVTM, CDR2 ANQGSEA. J gave up 4 bases and V 3 bases, and 2 bases lay outside the gene matches. The CDR3 has 12 residues. The CDR3 nucleotides read TGCAGCGTTGACAGGGACAGCTATGGCTACACCTTC. Translation: CSVDRDSYGYTF.